This TCR beta chain is from a study of identical twins. Study-wide points: For cord blood, abundant beta clonotypes had fewer insertions, unlike memory repertoires, which showed none. The study reached conclusions through statistical analysis that was cross-sectional, not following the same donors.

All donors were healthy, and all were Caucasian. Many counts were recorded for this clonotype. What it binds is unknown. Germline V gene sequence: CDR1 DFQATT, CDR2 SNEGSKA (reference sequence). The germline V and J ends were trimmed by 6 bases and 8 bases, with 22 bases remaining between them. The CDR3 covers 14 residues. The cDNA had a unique molecular identifier and a template-switch universal primer site. Each CDR3 protein is one row after TCRdb ran MiXCR on the 5' RACE reads. The table records fewer than 450,000 distinct CDR3 sequences, 9% to 10% of them present only once. The chain is built from TRBV20-1 and TRBJ1-2; possibly TRBD1 for D (6 bases). This TCR derives from a woman between 50 and 59 years old in good health. The sample taken for sequencing was naive T cells sorted from blood. The CDR3 region has the DNA TGCAGTGCCTCCCCAGGGGAGGGGTCGTGGGGCTACACCTTC. This sequence encodes CSASPGEGSWGYTF.